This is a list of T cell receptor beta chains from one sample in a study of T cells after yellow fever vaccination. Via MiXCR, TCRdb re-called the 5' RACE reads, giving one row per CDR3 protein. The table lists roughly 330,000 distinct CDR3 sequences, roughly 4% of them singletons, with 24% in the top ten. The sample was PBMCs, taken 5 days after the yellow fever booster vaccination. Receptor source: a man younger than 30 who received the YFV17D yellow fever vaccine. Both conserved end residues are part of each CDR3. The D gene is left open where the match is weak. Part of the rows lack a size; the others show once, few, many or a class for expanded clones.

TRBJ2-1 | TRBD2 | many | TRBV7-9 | CASSTTGLAIPNEQFF | TGTGCCAGCAGCACAACGGGACTAGCTATTCCCAATGAGCAGTTCTTC
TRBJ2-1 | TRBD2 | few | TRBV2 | CASSSGVSYNEQFF | TGTGCCAGTTCGAGCGGGGTCTCCTACAATGAGCAGTTCTTC
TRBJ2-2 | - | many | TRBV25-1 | CASSELGARGTGELFF | TGTGCCAGCAGTGAGCTGGGGGCAAGAGGCACCGGGGAGCTGTTTTTT
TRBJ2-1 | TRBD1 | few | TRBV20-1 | CSASTGGNEQFF | TGCAGTGCTAGCACAGGGGGCAATGAGCAGTTCTTC
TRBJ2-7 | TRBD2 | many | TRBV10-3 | CAISAGGDYEQYF | TGTGCCATCAGTGCGGGAGGGGACTACGAGCAGTACTTC
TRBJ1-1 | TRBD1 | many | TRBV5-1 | CASSSQLDRGKTEAFF | TGCGCCAGCAGCTCCCAATTGGACAGGGGAAAAACTGAAGCTTTCTTT
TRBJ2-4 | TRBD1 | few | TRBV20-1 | CSARYPGQGKNIQYF | TGCAGTGCTAGGTACCCGGGACAGGGGAAAAACATTCAGTACTTC
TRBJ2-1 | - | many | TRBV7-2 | CASSLASDRGQFF | TGTGCCAGCAGCTTAGCGTCAGACCGCGGGCAGTTCTTC
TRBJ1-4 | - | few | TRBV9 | CASSPRAGKGEKLFF | TGTGCCAGCAGCCCCCGGGCGGGGAAAGGGGAAAAACTGTTTTTT
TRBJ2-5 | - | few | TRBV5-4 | CASTAGPLYQETQYF | TGTGCCAGTACTGCCGGGCCCTTGTACCAAGAGACCCAGTACTTC
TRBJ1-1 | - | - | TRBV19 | CASSASVVGTEAFF | TGTGCCAGTAGCGCCTCCGTGGTAGGGACAGAAGCTTTCTTT
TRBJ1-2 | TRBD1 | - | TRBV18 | CASSRQGGADYGYTF | TGTGCCAGCTCGCGCCAAGGGGGCGCCGACTATGGCTACACCTTC
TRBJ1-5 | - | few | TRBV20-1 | CSARSGMDQPQHF | TGCAGTGCTAGATCCGGGATGGATCAGCCCCAGCATTTT
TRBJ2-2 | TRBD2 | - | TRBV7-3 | CASSRREGRTGELFF | TGTGCCAGCAGCAGAAGGGAGGGTCGGACCGGGGAGCTGTTTTTT
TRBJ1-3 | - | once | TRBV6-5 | CASSYSLGRTGNTIYF | TGTGCCAGCAGTTACTCTTTAGGGAGGACTGGAAACACCATATATTTT
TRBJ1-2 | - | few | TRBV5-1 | CASSLAAEAYGYTF | TGCGCCAGCAGCTTGGCGGCGGAGGCCTATGGCTACACCTTC
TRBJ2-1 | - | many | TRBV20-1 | CSAPWWADTYNEQFF | TGCAGTGCTCCCTGGTGGGCGGATACCTACAATGAGCAGTTCTTC
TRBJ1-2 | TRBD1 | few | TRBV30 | CAWSAGGSNYGYTF | TGTGCCTGGAGTGCAGGGGGATCTAACTATGGCTACACCTTC
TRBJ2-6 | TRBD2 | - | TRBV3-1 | CASSQVAGGFDVLTF | TGTGCCAGCAGCCAAGTGGCGGGGGGGTTCGACGTCCTGACTTTC
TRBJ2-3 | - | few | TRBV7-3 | CASSLRLRGGLDTQYF | TGTGCCAGCAGCTTACGTTTAAGGGGGGGCCTAGATACGCAGTATTTT
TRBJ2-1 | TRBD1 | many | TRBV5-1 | CASSLGQGPGDEQFF | TGCGCCAGCAGCTTGGGACAGGGGCCAGGGGATGAGCAGTTCTTC
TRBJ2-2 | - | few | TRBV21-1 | CASSRTVGGELFF | TGTGCCAGCAGTCGGACGGTAGGCGGGGAGCTGTTTTTT
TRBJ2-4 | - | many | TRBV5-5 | CASSFYLWDTLAKNIQYF | TGTGCCAGCAGCTTTTATCTGTGGGACACCCTAGCCAAAAACATTCAGTACTTC
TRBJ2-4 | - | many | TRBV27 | CASSYGPTPNIQYF | TGTGCCAGCAGCTACGGACCGACGCCAAACATTCAGTACTTC
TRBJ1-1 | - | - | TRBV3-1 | CASSQAGGMINTEAFF | TGTGCCAGCAGCCAAGCGGGGGGGATGATTAACACTGAAGCTTTCTTT
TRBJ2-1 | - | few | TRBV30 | CAWRWGGRNEQFF | TGTGCCTGGCGGTGGGGGGGCCGAAATGAGCAGTTCTTC
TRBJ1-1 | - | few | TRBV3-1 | CASSPNSTPRTEAFF | TGTGCCAGCAGCCCCAATTCAACACCCCGGACTGAAGCTTTCTTT
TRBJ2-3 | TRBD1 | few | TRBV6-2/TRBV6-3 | CASSPPPGTGIFYTQYF | TGTGCCAGCAGCCCACCCCCCGGGACAGGGATTTTCTATACGCAGTATTTT
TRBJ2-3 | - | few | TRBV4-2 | CASSQDRLVADTQYF | TGTGCCAGCAGCCAAGATCGATTAGTGGCAGATACGCAGTATTTT
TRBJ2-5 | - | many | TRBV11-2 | CASSLGDMETQYF | TGTGCCAGCAGCTTAGGGGACATGGAGACCCAGTACTTC
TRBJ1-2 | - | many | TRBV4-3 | CASSQGTGNLHGYTF | TGCGCCAGCAGCCAAGGCACAGGGAATCTGCATGGCTACACCTTC
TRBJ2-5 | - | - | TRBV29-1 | CSVDMGRTQYF | TGCAGCGTTGACATGGGGAGGACCCAGTACTTC
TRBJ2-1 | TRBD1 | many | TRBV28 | CASSFPLTGMSNEQFF | TGTGCCAGCAGCTTCCCCCTGACAGGGATGTCGAATGAGCAGTTCTTC
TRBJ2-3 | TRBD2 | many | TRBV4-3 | CASSQEGGDYPTDTQYF | TGCGCCAGCAGCCAAGAAGGTGGGGACTATCCCACAGATACGCAGTATTTT
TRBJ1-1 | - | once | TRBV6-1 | CASTRGKPLGTEAFF | TGTGCCAGCACCCGGGGTAAACCCTTGGGGACTGAAGCTTTCTTT
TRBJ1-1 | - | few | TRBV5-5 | CASSFDDRYTEAFF | TGTGCCAGCAGCTTCGACGACAGGTACACTGAAGCTTTCTTT
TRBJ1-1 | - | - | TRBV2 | CASSQGSVAFF | TGTGCCAGCAGTCAAGGGTCCGTAGCTTTCTTT
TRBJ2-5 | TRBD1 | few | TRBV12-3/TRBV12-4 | CASSSGQGGRETQYF | TGTGCCAGCAGTTCCGGACAGGGGGGCCGAGAGACCCAGTACTTC
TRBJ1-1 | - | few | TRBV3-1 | CASSVNIGPEAFF | TGTGCCAGCAGCGTGAATATCGGGCCTGAAGCTTTCTTT
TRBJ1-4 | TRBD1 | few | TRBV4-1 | CASSQTSGQTNEKLFF | TGCGCCAGCAGCCAGACCTCGGGACAGACTAATGAAAAACTGTTTTTT
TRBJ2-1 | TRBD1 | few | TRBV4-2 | CASSQKVGTGLDEQFF | TGTGCCAGCAGCCAGAAAGTGGGGACAGGATTGGATGAGCAGTTCTTC
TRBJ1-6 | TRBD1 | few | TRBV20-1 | CSARDARQGRSPLHF | TGCAGTGCTAGAGATGCGAGACAGGGTCGATCACCCCTCCACTTT
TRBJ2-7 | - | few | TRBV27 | CASSLYALAGNEQYF | TGTGCCAGCAGTTTATACGCCCTAGCTGGGAACGAGCAGTACTTC
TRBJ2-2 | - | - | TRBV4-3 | CASSQWAENTGELFF | TGCGCCAGCAGCCAATGGGCAGAGAACACCGGGGAGCTGTTTTTT
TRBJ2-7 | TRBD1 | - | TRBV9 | CASSGGQGSNEQYF | TGTGCCAGCAGCGGGGGACAGGGAAGCAACGAGCAGTACTTC
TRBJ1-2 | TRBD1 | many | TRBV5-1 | CASSGTGGRGANYGYTF | TGCGCCAGCAGCGGAACAGGGGGCCGCGGGGCTAACTATGGCTACACCTTC
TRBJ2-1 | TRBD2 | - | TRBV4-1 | CASSQMVAGGLYNEQFF | TGCGCCAGCAGCCAGATGGTGGCGGGGGGGCTTTACAATGAGCAGTTCTTC
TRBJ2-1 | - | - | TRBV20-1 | CSARRVGRNYNEQFF | TGCAGTGCTAGACGTGTCGGACGGAACTACAATGAGCAGTTCTTC
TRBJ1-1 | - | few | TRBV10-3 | CAISPAQGYTEAFF | TGTGCCATCTCACCGGCTCAGGGATACACTGAAGCTTTCTTT